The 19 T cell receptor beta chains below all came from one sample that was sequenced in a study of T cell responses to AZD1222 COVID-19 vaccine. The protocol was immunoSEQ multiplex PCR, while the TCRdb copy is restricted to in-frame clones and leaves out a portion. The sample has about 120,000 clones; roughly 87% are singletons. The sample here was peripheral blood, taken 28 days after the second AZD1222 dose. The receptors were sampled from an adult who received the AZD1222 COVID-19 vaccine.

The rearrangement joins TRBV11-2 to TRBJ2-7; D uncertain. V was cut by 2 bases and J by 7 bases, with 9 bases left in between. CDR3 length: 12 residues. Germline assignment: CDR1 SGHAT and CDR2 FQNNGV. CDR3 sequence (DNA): TGTGCCAGCAGCTTATCCCGCCCGGAGCAGTACTTC. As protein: CASSLSRPEQYF. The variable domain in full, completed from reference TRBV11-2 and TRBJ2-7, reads EAGVAQSPRYKIIEKRQSVAFWCNPISGHATLYWYQQILGQGPKLLIQFQNNGVVDDSQLPKDRFSAERLKGVDSTLKIQPAKLEDSAVYLCASSLSRPEQYFGPGTRLTVT.

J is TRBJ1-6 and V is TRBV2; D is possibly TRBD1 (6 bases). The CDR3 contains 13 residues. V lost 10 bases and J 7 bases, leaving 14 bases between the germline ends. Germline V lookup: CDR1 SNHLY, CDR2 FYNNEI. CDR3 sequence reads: CATHPGQNSPLHF. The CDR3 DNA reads TGTGCCACCCACCCTGGACAGAATTCACCCCTCCACTTT. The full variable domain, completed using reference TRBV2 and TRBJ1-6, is EPEVTQTPSHQVTQMGQEVILRCVPISNHLYFYWYRQILGQKVEFLVSFYNNEISEKSEIFDDQFSVERPDGSNFTLKIRSTKLEDSAMYFCATHPGQNSPLHFGNGTRLTVT.

The CDR3 loop is CASSLWTDNEQFF. CDR3 DNA sequence: TGTGCCAGCAGCTTGTGGACAGACAATGAGCAGTTCTTC. The chain employs TRBV5-4 and TRBJ2-1, with a weak D call TRBD1 (6 bases). The CDR3 length is 13 residues. Per germline, CDR1 SGHNT and CDR2 YYREEE (reference sequence). The V end was cut by 1 base, the J end by 5 bases, with 7 bases between.

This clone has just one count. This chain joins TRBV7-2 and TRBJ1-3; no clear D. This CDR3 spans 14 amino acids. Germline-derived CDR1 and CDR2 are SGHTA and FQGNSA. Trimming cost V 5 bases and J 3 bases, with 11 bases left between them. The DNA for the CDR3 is TGTGCCAGCAGCCCAAATGCAGGTGGAAACACCATATATTTT. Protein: CASSPNAGGNTIYF.

CDR3: CASSTGVIGNTIYF. The CDR3 DNA follows: TGTGCCAGCAGTACAGGGGTAATAGGAAACACCATATATTTT. This rearrangement joins TRBV6-5 to TRBJ1-3; 7 bases map to TRBD1. CDR1 and CDR2 (germline): MNHEY, SVGAGI. V lost 5 bases to trimming and J lost 4 bases; unmatched junction nucleotides: 5. The CDR3 covers 14 residues.

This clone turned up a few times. The CDR3 loop is CASSFGDRGDQPQHF. The CDR3 coding sequence is TGTGCCAGCAGTTTTGGGGACAGGGGAGATCAGCCCCAGCATTTT. The chain joins TRBV28 to TRBJ1-5; 10 nucleotides align to TRBD1. V lost 3 bases, J lost 5 bases, and 4 bases stayed unmatched. Germline CDR1 MDHEN, CDR2 SYDVKM. The CDR3 contains 15 residues.

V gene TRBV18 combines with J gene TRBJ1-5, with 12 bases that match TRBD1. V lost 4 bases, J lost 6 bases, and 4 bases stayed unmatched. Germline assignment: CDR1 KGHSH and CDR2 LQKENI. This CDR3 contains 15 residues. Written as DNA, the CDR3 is TGTGCCAGCTCACAAGGGACAGGGGGCGGTCAGCCCCAGCATTTT. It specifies CASSQGTGGGQPQHF.

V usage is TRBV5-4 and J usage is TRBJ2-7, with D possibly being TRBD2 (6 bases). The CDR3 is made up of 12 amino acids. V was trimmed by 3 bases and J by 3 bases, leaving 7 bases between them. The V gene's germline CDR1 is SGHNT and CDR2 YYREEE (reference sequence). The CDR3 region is CASSWRGYEQYF. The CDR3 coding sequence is TGTGCCAGCAGCTGGAGGGGCTACGAGCAGTACTTC.

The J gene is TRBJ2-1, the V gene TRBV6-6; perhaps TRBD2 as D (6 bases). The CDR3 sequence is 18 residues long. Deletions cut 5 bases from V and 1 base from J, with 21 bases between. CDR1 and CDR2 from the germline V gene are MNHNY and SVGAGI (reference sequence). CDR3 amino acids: CASSRAGRGRVSYNEQFF. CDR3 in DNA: TGTGCCAGCAGTCGGGCGGGGCGGGGAAGAGTATCCTACAATGAGCAGTTCTTC.

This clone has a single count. CDR3 sequence reads: CASSYRVWVTEAFF. CDR3 in DNA: TGTGCCAGCAGTTACCGTGTGTGGGTCACTGAAGCTTTCTTT. V gene TRBV6-2 or TRBV6-3 combines with J gene TRBJ1-1; D remains ambiguous. The length of the CDR3 is 14 residues. Germline CDR1 is MNHEY and CDR2 is SVGEGT. V was trimmed by 2 bases and J by 4 bases, leaving 11 bases between them.

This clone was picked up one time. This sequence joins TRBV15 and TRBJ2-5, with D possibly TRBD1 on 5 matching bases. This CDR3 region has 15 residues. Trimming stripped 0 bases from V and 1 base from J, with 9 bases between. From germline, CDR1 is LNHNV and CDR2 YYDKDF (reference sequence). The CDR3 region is CATSRDQGAQETQYF. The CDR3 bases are TGTGCCACCAGCAGAGATCAAGGGGCCCAAGAGACCCAGTACTTC.

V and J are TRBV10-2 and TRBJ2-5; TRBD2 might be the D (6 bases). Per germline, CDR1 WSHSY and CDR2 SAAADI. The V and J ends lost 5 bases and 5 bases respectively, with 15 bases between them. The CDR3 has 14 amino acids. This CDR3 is CASSSWGLGETQYF. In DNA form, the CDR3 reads TGCGCCAGCAGTTCGTGGGGACTCGGGGAGACCCAGTACTTC.

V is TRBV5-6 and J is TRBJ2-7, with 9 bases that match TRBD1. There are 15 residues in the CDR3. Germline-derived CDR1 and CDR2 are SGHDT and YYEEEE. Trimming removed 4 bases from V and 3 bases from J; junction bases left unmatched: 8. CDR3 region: CASSRKPGQGYEQYF. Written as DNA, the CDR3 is TGTGCCAGCAGCCGAAAACCGGGACAGGGCTACGAGCAGTACTTC.

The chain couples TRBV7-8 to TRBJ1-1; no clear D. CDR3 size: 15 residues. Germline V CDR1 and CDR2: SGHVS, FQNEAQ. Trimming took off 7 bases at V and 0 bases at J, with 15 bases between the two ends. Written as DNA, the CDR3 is TGTGCCAGCACAACTCGGGGAGTCATGAACACTGAAGCTTTCTTT. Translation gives CASTTRGVMNTEAFF.

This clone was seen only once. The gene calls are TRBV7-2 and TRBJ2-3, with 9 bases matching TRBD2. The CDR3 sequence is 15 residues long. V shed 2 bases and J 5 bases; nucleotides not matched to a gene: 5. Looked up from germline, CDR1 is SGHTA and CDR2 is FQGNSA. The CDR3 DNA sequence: TGTGCCAGCAGCTTAAGCGGGGGGTCGATAGATACGCAGTATTTT. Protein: CASSLSGGSIDTQYF.

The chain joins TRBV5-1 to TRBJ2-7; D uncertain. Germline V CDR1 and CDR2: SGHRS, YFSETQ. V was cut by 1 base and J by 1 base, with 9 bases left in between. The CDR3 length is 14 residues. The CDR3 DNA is TGCGCCAGCAGCTTGAACAGTCATTCCTACGAGCAGTACTTC. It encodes CASSLNSHSYEQYF.

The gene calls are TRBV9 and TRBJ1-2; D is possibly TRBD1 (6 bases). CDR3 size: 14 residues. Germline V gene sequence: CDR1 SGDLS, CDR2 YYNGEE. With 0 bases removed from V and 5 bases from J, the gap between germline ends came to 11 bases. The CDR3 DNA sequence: TGTGCCAGCAGCGTAGCTTCAACAGGGTATGGCTACACCTTC. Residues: CASSVASTGYGYTF. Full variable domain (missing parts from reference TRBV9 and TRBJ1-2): DSGVTQTPKHLITATGQRVTLRCSPRSGDLSVYWYQQSLDQGLQFLIQYYNGEERAKGNILERFSAQQFPDLHSELNLSSLELGDSALYFCASSVASTGYGYTFGSGTRLTVV.

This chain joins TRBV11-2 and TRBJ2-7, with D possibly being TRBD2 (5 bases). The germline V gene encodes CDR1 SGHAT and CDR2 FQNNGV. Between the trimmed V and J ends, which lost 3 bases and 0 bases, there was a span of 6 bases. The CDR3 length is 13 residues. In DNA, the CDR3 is TGTGCCAGCAGCTTTGGAGGCTCCTACGAGCAGTACTTC. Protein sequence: CASSFGGSYEQYF.

CDR3 in DNA: TGTGCCAGCACGTCACAGGTACACAATCAGCCCCAGCATTTT. This translates into CASTSQVHNQPQHF. The chain carries TRBV28 and TRBJ1-5, with TRBD1 as a possible D gene (5 bases). CDR1 and CDR2 from the germline V gene are MDHEN and SYDVKM. V was cut by 7 bases and J by 3 bases, with 13 bases left in between. This CDR3 spans 14 amino acids.